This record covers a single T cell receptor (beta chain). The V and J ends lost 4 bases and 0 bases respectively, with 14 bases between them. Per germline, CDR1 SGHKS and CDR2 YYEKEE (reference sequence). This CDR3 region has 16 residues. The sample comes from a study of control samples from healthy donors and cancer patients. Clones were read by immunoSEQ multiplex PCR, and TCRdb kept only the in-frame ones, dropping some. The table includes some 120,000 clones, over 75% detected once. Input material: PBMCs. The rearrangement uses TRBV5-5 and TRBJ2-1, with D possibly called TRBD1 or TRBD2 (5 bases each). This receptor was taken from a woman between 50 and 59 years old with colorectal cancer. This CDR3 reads CASSQDGDVSYNEQFF. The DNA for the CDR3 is TGTGCCAGCAGCCAGGACGGGGACGTCTCCTACAATGAGCAGTTCTTC.